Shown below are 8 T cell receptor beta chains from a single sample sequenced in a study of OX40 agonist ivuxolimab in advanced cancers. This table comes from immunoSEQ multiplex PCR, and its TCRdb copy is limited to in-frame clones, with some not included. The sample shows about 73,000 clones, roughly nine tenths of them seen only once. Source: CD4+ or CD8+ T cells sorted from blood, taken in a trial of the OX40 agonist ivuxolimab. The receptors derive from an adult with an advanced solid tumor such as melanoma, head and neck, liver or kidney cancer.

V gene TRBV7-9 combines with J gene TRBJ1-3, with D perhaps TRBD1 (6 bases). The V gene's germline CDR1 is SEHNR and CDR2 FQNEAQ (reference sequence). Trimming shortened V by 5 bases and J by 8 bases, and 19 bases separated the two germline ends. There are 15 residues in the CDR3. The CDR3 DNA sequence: TGTGCCAGCAGCCTCTCGGAGGGACAACGAGACACCATATATTTT. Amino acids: CASSLSEGQRDTIYF. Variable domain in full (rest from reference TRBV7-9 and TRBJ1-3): DTGVSQNPRHKITKRGQNVTFRCDPISEHNRLYWYRQTLGQGPEFLTYFQNEAQLEKSRLLSDRFSAERPKGSFSTLEIQRTEQGDSAMYLCASSLSEGQRDTIYFGEGSWLTVV.

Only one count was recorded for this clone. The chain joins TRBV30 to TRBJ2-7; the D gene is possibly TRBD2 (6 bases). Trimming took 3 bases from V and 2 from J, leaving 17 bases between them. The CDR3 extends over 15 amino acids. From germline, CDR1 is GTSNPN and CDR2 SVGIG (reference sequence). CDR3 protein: CAWRNRAAGTYEQYF. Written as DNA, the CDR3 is TGTGCCTGGAGAAATAGGGCGGCGGGAACCTACGAGCAGTACTTC.

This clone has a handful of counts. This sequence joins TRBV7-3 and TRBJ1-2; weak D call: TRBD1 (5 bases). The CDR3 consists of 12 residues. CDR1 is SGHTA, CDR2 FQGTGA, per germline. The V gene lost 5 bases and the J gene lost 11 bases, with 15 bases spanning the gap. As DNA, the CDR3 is TGTGCCAGCAGCCCTACCGGGACGTTATACACCTTC. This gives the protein CASSPTGTLYTF.

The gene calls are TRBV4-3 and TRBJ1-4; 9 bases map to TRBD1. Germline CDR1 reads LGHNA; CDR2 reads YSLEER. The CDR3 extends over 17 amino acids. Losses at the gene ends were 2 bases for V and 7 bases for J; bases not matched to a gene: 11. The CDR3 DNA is TGCGCCAGCAGCCAATTGAGATCACAGGGGGCGGGTGAAAAACTGTTTTTT. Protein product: CASSQLRSQGAGEKLFF.

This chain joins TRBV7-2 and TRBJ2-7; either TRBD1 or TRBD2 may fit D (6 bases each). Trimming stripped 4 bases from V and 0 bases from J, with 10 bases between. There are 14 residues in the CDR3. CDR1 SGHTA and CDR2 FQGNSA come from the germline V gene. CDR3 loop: CASSSGGSSYEQYF. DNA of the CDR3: TGTGCCAGCAGCTCCGGGGGCTCCTCCTACGAGCAGTACTTC.

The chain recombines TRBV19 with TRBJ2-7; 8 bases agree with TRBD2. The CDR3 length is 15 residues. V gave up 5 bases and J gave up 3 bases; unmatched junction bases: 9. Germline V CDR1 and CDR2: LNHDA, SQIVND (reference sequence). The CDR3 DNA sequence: TGTGCCAGTAGTTCGGGTAGCGGGACCATCTACGAGCAGTACTTC. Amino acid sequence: CASSSGSGTIYEQYF.

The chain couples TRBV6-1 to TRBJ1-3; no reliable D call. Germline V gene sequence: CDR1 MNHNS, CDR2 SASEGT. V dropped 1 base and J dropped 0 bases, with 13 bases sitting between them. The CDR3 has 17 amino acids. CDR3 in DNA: TGTGCCAGCAGTGAAGTTTGGCCAGGAGTCTCTGGAAACACCATATATTTT. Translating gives CASSEVWPGVSGNTIYF.

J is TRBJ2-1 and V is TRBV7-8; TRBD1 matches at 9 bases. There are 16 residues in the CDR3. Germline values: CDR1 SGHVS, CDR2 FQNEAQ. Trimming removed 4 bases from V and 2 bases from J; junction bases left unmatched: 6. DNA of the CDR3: TGTGCCAGCAGCTCGCGTAGGGACAGGGCCTACAATGAGCAGTTCTTC. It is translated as CASSSRRDRAYNEQFF.